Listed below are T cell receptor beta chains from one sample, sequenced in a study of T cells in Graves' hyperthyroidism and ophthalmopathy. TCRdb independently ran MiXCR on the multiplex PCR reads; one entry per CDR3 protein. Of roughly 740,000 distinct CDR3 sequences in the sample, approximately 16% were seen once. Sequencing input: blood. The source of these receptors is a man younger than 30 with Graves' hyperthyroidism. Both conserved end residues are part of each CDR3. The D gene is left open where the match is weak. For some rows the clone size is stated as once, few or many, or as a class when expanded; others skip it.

CDR3 protein: CSATLTSGRALYNEQFF
CDR3 DNA: TGCAGTGCTACCCTGACTAGCGGGAGGGCCCTCTACAATGAGCAGTTCTTC
clone size: -
V gene: TRBV20-1
D gene: TRBD2
J gene: TRBJ2-1

CDR3 protein: CASSGLAVTDTQYF
CDR3 DNA: TGTGCCAGCAGCGGACTAGCGGTCACAGATACGCAGTATTTT
clone size: few
V gene: TRBV9
D gene: TRBD2
J gene: TRBJ2-3

CDR3 protein: CASSQGPPSGRLTDTQYF
CDR3 DNA: TGCGCCAGCAGCCAAGGACCCCCTAGCGGGAGGTTGACAGATACGCAGTATTTT
clone size: -
V gene: TRBV4-1
D gene: TRBD2
J gene: TRBJ2-3

CDR3 protein: CASSEDTDTQYF
CDR3 DNA: TGTGCCAGCAGCGAAGACACAGATACGCAGTATTTT
clone size: many
V gene: TRBV7-9
D gene: -
J gene: TRBJ2-3

CDR3 protein: CATSRGSPSTDTQYF
CDR3 DNA: TGTGCCACCAGCAGAGGCTCTCCTAGCACAGATACGCAGTATTTT
clone size: -
V gene: TRBV15
D gene: -
J gene: TRBJ2-3

CDR3 protein: CASSLVVGGQGRDTQYF
CDR3 DNA: TGTGCCAGCAGCTTGGTCGTTGGGGGACAGGGTAGAGATACGCAGTATTTT
clone size: -
V gene: TRBV5-4
D gene: TRBD1
J gene: TRBJ2-3

CDR3 protein: CASSPLAAPQETQYF
CDR3 DNA: TGTGCCAGCAGCCCCCTGGCGGCCCCCCAAGAGACCCAGTACTTC
clone size: -
V gene: TRBV7-2
D gene: -
J gene: TRBJ2-5

CDR3 protein: CASNLPYSESYNEQFF
CDR3 DNA: TGTGCCAGCAATTTACCCTACTCGGAATCCTACAATGAGCAGTTCTTC
clone size: many
V gene: TRBV6-8
D gene: -
J gene: TRBJ2-1

CDR3 protein: CASSYTRGQSNGGHQPQHF
CDR3 DNA: TGTGCCAGCAGTTACACTCGGGGACAGTCAAATGGGGGTCATCAGCCCCAGCATTTT
clone size: many
V gene: TRBV6-6
D gene: TRBD1
J gene: TRBJ1-5

CDR3 protein: CASSQSRGRSLSPLHF
CDR3 DNA: TGCGCCAGCAGCCAATCAAGGGGGCGGTCTTTATCACCCCTCCACTTT
clone size: -
V gene: TRBV4-1
D gene: TRBD1
J gene: TRBJ1-6

CDR3 protein: CATSRTSGRPTDTQYF
CDR3 DNA: TGTGCCACCAGCAGAACTAGCGGGAGGCCCACAGATACGCAGTATTTT
clone size: few
V gene: TRBV15
D gene: TRBD2
J gene: TRBJ2-3

CDR3 protein: CASSLTTGAMNTEAFF
CDR3 DNA: TGTGCCAGCAGCTTGACGACAGGGGCAATGAACACTGAAGCTTTCTTT
clone size: many
V gene: TRBV7-8
D gene: TRBD1
J gene: TRBJ1-1

CDR3 protein: CATRQSNTGELFF
CDR3 DNA: TGTGCCACCCGACAGTCGAACACCGGGGAGCTGTTTTTT
clone size: -
V gene: TRBV6-2/TRBV6-3
D gene: -
J gene: TRBJ2-2

CDR3 protein: CASSPGGGYNQPQHF
CDR3 DNA: TGTGCCAGCAGTCCAGGGGGGGGGTACAATCAGCCCCAGCATTTT
clone size: many
V gene: TRBV28
D gene: TRBD1
J gene: TRBJ1-5

CDR3 protein: CATGRQGVNEKLFF
CDR3 DNA: TGTGCCACCGGCAGACAGGGGGTCAATGAAAAACTGTTTTTT
clone size: -
V gene: TRBV15
D gene: TRBD1
J gene: TRBJ1-4

CDR3 protein: CSARTSGKGNEQFF
CDR3 DNA: TGCAGTGCTAGGACTAGCGGGAAGGGCAATGAGCAGTTCTTC
clone size: few
V gene: TRBV20-1
D gene: TRBD2
J gene: TRBJ2-1

CDR3 protein: CSVERDRGIYNEQFF
CDR3 DNA: TGCAGCGTTGAACGGGACAGGGGGATCTACAATGAGCAGTTCTTC
clone size: few
V gene: TRBV29-1
D gene: TRBD1
J gene: TRBJ2-1

CDR3 protein: CSANPSAEWSEAFF
CDR3 DNA: TGCAGTGCTAATCCATCTGCGGAGTGGTCTGAAGCTTTCTTT
clone size: -
V gene: TRBV20-1
D gene: -
J gene: TRBJ1-1

CDR3 protein: CASSLQVSGNYEQYF
CDR3 DNA: TGTGCCAGCAGTTTACAGGTTAGCGGGAACTACGAGCAGTACTTC
clone size: once
V gene: TRBV7-9
D gene: TRBD2
J gene: TRBJ2-7

CDR3 protein: CASSLGTGNPETFF
CDR3 DNA: TGTGCCAGCAGTTTAGGGACAGGCAATCCCGAAACTTTCTTT
clone size: many
V gene: TRBV12-3/TRBV12-4
D gene: TRBD1
J gene: TRBJ1-1

CDR3 protein: CASRLSGSSSYEQYF
CDR3 DNA: TGTGCCAGCAGACTTAGCGGGTCGAGCTCCTACGAGCAGTACTTC
clone size: many
V gene: TRBV7-9
D gene: TRBD2
J gene: TRBJ2-7

CDR3 protein: CASSLRLAGGTYNEQFF
CDR3 DNA: TGTGCCAGCAGCTTACGACTAGCGGGAGGTACCTACAATGAGCAGTTCTTC
clone size: few
V gene: TRBV7-9
D gene: TRBD2
J gene: TRBJ2-1

CDR3 protein: CASSLPPSMNTEAFF
CDR3 DNA: TGTGCCAGCAGTCTGCCCCCATCCATGAACACTGAAGCTTTCTTT
clone size: many
V gene: TRBV28
D gene: -
J gene: TRBJ1-1

CDR3 protein: CASNAGTSREKLFF
CDR3 DNA: TGTGCCAGCAACGCCGGGACGAGTAGGGAAAAACTGTTTTTT
clone size: many
V gene: TRBV12-3/TRBV12-4
D gene: -
J gene: TRBJ1-4

CDR3 protein: CASSPDTGRNTEAFF
CDR3 DNA: TGTGCCAGCTCCCCCGACACCGGTCGTAATACTGAAGCTTTCTTT
clone size: many
V gene: TRBV18
D gene: -
J gene: TRBJ1-1

CDR3 protein: CASLDRPSQPQHF
CDR3 DNA: TGTGCCAGCTTGGACCGGCCCAGTCAGCCCCAGCATTTT
clone size: few
V gene: TRBV2
D gene: -
J gene: TRBJ1-5

CDR3 protein: CASSYIDSYEQYF
CDR3 DNA: TGTGCCAGCAGTTACATTGACAGCTACGAGCAGTACTTC
clone size: many
V gene: TRBV28
D gene: -
J gene: TRBJ2-7

CDR3 protein: CSARLGQGPYEQYF
CDR3 DNA: TGCAGTGCTAGGTTGGGACAGGGCCCCTACGAGCAGTACTTC
clone size: few
V gene: TRBV20-1
D gene: TRBD1
J gene: TRBJ2-7

CDR3 protein: CASSSGTDFYEQYF
CDR3 DNA: TGTGCCAGCAGCTCCGGGACCGATTTCTACGAGCAGTACTTC
clone size: -
V gene: TRBV5-4
D gene: -
J gene: TRBJ2-7

CDR3 protein: CAISESSVNTEAFF
CDR3 DNA: TGTGCCATCAGTGAGTCTTCGGTGAACACTGAAGCTTTCTTT
clone size: many
V gene: TRBV10-3
D gene: -
J gene: TRBJ1-1

CDR3 protein: CAPGPPGEQFF
CDR3 DNA: TGTGCCCCGGGACCGCCTGGAGAGCAGTTCTTC
clone size: few
V gene: TRBV2
D gene: -
J gene: TRBJ2-1

CDR3 protein: CASSLDFFSGNTIYF
CDR3 DNA: TGTGCCAGCAGCTTAGACTTTTTCTCTGGAAACACCATATATTTT
clone size: -
V gene: TRBV7-2
D gene: -
J gene: TRBJ1-3

CDR3 protein: CASSPGRASYEQYF
CDR3 DNA: TGTGCCAGCAGCCCGGGGAGGGCCTCCTACGAGCAGTACTTC
clone size: many
V gene: TRBV11-2
D gene: TRBD2
J gene: TRBJ2-7